One and the same sample provided the 26 T cell receptor beta chains below, sequenced in a study of human T cells and chemical hapten exposure. The time point: patch test 1, 2 weeks after DPC sensitization. As for treatment: therapeutic diphenylcyclopropenone sensitization with weekly scalp DPC. One entry per CDR3 protein, called by TCRdb with MiXCR from the RACE reads. There are around 69,000 distinct CDR3 sequences in the sample; about 9.1% occur only once, and 3.3% lies in the top ten. Here the sequenced sample was whole blood, taken in connection with sensitization to the hapten diphenylcyclopropenone (DPC). These receptors all stem from a woman aged 35 to 49 with alopecia areata. Some clones in this sample may be carry-over from other donors' samples.

The sample holds a few counts of this clonotype. The chain links TRBV12-5 to TRBJ2-7, with D maybe TRBD1 (6 bases). CDR1 and CDR2 (germline): LGHNT, FRNRAP. The CDR3 runs to 12 residues. V shed 5 bases and J shed 9 bases, with 14 bases lying between them. For the CDR3, the DNA is TGTGCTAGTGGTCCTGACAGGTATGGGCAGTACTTC. Its translation is CASGPDRYGQYF.

This clonotype was observed a handful of times. The chain recombines TRBV10-3 with TRBJ2-1, with TRBD2 matching 8 bases. Trimming took 6 bases from V and 2 from J; bases not matched to a gene: 15. Germline-derived CDR1 and CDR2 are ENHRY and SYGVKD. This CDR3 region has 18 residues. The CDR3 nucleotides read TGTGCCATCAGCCTCCCCCAAATTGGAGCGGGGGCCTACAATGAGCAGTTCTTC. Translated: CAISLPQIGAGAYNEQFF.

This clonotype was counted only a few times. The genes are TRBV29-1 and TRBJ2-7; the D gene is possibly TRBD1 (6 bases). V lost 4 bases, J lost 2 bases, and 12 bases lay in between. This CDR3 has 13 amino acids. Germline V gene sequence: CDR1 SQVTM, CDR2 ANQGSEA. The CDR3 bases are TGCAGCGTTGTGTCAGGGGACACCTACGAGCAGTACTTC. Its translation is CSVVSGDTYEQYF.

This clonotype has at least ten counts. V is TRBV10-3 and J is TRBJ1-1; a weak D match, TRBD1 (5 bases). V lost 11 bases and J lost 0, with 13 bases in between. The CDR3 consists of 13 residues. Germline lookup yields CDR1 ENHRY and CDR2 SYGVKD. CDR3 residues: CAGRQSLNTEAFF. The CDR3, as DNA: TGTGCCGGCCGACAGTCGTTGAACACTGAAGCTTTCTTT.

The rearrangement uses TRBV2 and TRBJ2-7; D is undetermined. Trimming took 8 bases from V and 3 from J, leaving 8 bases between them. Germline V gene lookup returns CDR1 SNHLY and CDR2 FYNNEI. The CDR3 runs 11 residues. The DNA of the CDR3 is TGTGCCAGCGGGTGGATCTACGAGCAGTACTTC. Protein sequence: CASGWIYEQYF. Full variable domain (outside the CDR3, taken from reference TRBV2 and TRBJ2-7): EPEVTQTPSHQVTQMGQEVILRCVPISNHLYFYWYRQILGQKVEFLVSFYNNEISEKSEIFDDQFSVERPDGSNFTLKIRSTKLEDSAMYFCASGWIYEQYFGPGTRLTVT.

The CDR3 here is CSARDTISYEQYF. The CDR3 nucleotides read TGCAGTGCTAGAGATACGATATCCTACGAGCAGTACTTC. The chain uses TRBV20-1 and TRBJ2-7; no definite D call. The CDR3 totals 13 residues. The V end lost 0 bases, the J end lost 1 base, and 7 bases lay between the germline ends. Germline loops: CDR1 DFQATT, CDR2 SNEGSKA (reference sequence).

This clonotype was observed at least ten times. The chain joins TRBV2 to TRBJ1-5; no definite D call. Germline assignment: CDR1 SNHLY and CDR2 FYNNEI. The CDR3 has 13 residues. V was clipped by 8 bases and J by 1 base, with 9 bases between them. Here the CDR3 reads CASSLLSNQPQHF. In nucleotides, the CDR3 is TGTGCCAGCTCACTGTTGAGCAATCAGCCCCAGCATTTT.

This clonotype was seen a few times. The chain employs TRBV19 and TRBJ2-1; 7 bases map to TRBD2. This CDR3 region has 17 residues. V lost 7 bases to trimming and J lost 3 bases; unmatched junction nucleotides: 15. The germline V gene has CDR1 LNHDA and CDR2 SQIVND (reference sequence). The CDR3 coding sequence is TGTGCCAGTATCCAATCGGGAGGATTCAGACTCTACAATGAGCAGTTCTTC. As protein: CASIQSGGFRLYNEQFF.

This clonotype was detected a few times. V and J are TRBV28 and TRBJ1-1; 8 bases agree with TRBD1. The CDR3 has 16 residues. The V gene's germline CDR1 is MDHEN and CDR2 SYDVKM. J was trimmed by 6 bases and V by 5 bases; bases with no gene match: 14. The chain's CDR3 is CASSLDKDRVVAEAFF. CDR3 coding DNA: TGTGCCAGCAGTCTAGATAAGGACAGGGTAGTCGCTGAAGCTTTCTTT.

Many counts were recorded for this clonotype. V usage is TRBV7-2 and J usage is TRBJ2-7; perhaps TRBD2 as D (5 bases). CDR3 length: 13 residues. Germline-derived CDR1 and CDR2 are SGHTA and FQGNSA. Trimming removed 4 bases at V and 3 bases at J, with 10 bases between. The CDR3 DNA is TGTGCCAGCAGCTCTCGACGGGGCTACGAGCAGTACTTC. Amino acids: CASSSRRGYEQYF. Full variable domain (outside the CDR3, taken from reference TRBV7-2 and TRBJ2-7): GAGVSQSPSNKVTEKGKDVELRCDPISGHTALYWYRQSLGQGLEFLIYFQGNSAPDKSGLPSDRFSAERTGGSVSTLTIQRTQQEDSAVYLCASSSRRGYEQYFGPGTRLTVT.

This clonotype has just a few counts. The rearrangement links TRBV3-2 to TRBJ2-4; TRBD1, as called in the table, went unchecked against the DNA. TRBV3-2 is recorded as a pseudogene. CDR3 length equals 19 residues. The DNA for the CDR3 is TGTGCCAGCAGGGACCCTGGACAGGGGGTCGGGGGTGGCAAAAACATTCAGTACTTC. This encodes CASRDPGQGVGGGKNIQYF.

This clonotype was counted at least ten times. The chain recombines TRBV28 with TRBJ2-7; D is possibly TRBD1 (6 bases). The ends were cut back, 3 bases at V and 4 bases at J, with 13 bases in the middle. CDR3 length: 14 amino acids. CDR1 and CDR2 from the germline V gene are MDHEN and SYDVKM. CDR3 bases: TGTGCCAGCAGTTTCCAGGGGTATGGGTACGAGCAGTACTTC. Residues: CASSFQGYGYEQYF.

This clonotype has a count of ten or more. V gene TRBV7-2 combines with J gene TRBJ1-2, with D perhaps TRBD1 (5 bases). The CDR3 spans 13 residues. CDR1 SGHTA and CDR2 FQGNSA come from the germline V gene. The V gene lost 1 base and the J gene lost 6 bases, with 9 bases spanning the gap. CDR3 loop: CASSLVGENGYTF. The CDR3 nucleotides read TGTGCCAGCAGCTTAGTAGGGGAGAATGGCTACACCTTC. Full variable domain (rest looked up from reference TRBV7-2 and TRBJ1-2): GAGVSQSPSNKVTEKGKDVELRCDPISGHTALYWYRQSLGQGLEFLIYFQGNSAPDKSGLPSDRFSAERTGGSVSTLTIQRTQQEDSAVYLCASSLVGENGYTFGSGTRLTVV.

The sample holds many counts of this clonotype. The V gene is TRBV7-9, the J gene TRBJ2-7; a possible D gene is TRBD2 (5 bases). V lost 8 bases and J 3 bases, leaving 11 bases between the germline ends. Germline V gene data show CDR1 as SEHNR and CDR2 as FQNEAQ (reference sequence). This CDR3 comprises 12 residues. The CDR3 is CASGGSYYEQYF. CDR3 bases: TGTGCCAGCGGCGGGTCCTACTACGAGCAGTACTTC. The variable domain in full, completed from reference TRBV7-9 and TRBJ2-7, reads DTGVSQNPRHKITKRGQNVTFRCDPISEHNRLYWYRQTLGQGPEFLTYFQNEAQLEKSRLLSDRFSAERPKGSFSTLEIQRTEQGDSAMYLCASGGSYYEQYFGPGTRLTVT.

In regard to this clonotype: This clone may be a read error of a much larger clone one base away. This chain connects TRBV5-1 to TRBJ2-5, with TRBD2 as a possible D gene (6 bases). CDR1 SGHRS and CDR2 YFSETQ come from the germline V gene. With 2 bases removed from V and 3 bases from J, the gap between germline ends came to 17 bases. The length of the CDR3 is 16 residues. The CDR3 DNA reads TGCGCCAGCAGCTTCGGGGGAGGAGCGTTTAAAGAGACCCAGTACTTC. It specifies CASSFGGGAFKETQYF.

Ten or more counts support this clonotype. CDR3 in DNA: TGTGCCAGCAGCGTCGACAGAGCCTCGCGGTATGGCTACACCTTC. It yields the protein CASSVDRASRYGYTF. The chain recombines TRBV7-9 with TRBJ1-2; D possibly corresponds to TRBD1 (5 bases). The CDR3 contains 15 residues. Germline V gene data show CDR1 as SEHNR and CDR2 as FQNEAQ (reference sequence). The V end lost 5 bases, the J end lost 5 bases, and 18 bases lay between the germline ends.

There are a few counts of this clonotype. This chain joins TRBV18 and TRBJ1-2, with TRBD1 identical over 8 bases. After removal of 0 bases from V and 4 bases from J, the junction contained 10 bases not matched to a gene. This CDR3 contains 17 residues. CDR1 and CDR2 from the germline V gene are KGHSH and LQKENI. This chain's CDR3 is CASSPPLDRGVGYGYTF. As DNA, the CDR3 is TGTGCCAGCTCACCACCCCTCGACAGGGGCGTAGGCTATGGCTACACCTTC.

This clonotype was detected a few times. This sequence joins TRBV5-5 and TRBJ1-1; 7 bases are shared with TRBD1. This CDR3 is built from 15 residues. V lost 2 bases, J lost 0 bases, and 4 bases stayed unmatched. Per germline, CDR1 SGHKS and CDR2 YYEKEE (reference sequence). The CDR3 here is CASSLGGRMNTEAFF. As DNA, the CDR3 is TGTGCCAGCAGCTTAGGGGGCCGTATGAACACTGAAGCTTTCTTT.

A few counts support this clonotype. CDR3 protein: CSAIHRGNTEAFF. The DNA of the CDR3 is TGCAGTGCCATCCACAGGGGGAACACTGAAGCTTTCTTT. The chain recombines TRBV20-1 with TRBJ1-1, with 7 bases lining up with TRBD1. The ends lost 6 bases at V and 1 base at J; junction bases unmatched: 5. The length of the CDR3 is 13 residues. From germline, CDR1 is DFQATT and CDR2 SNEGSKA (reference sequence).

This clonotype was counted at least ten times. The rearrangement joins TRBV6-6 to TRBJ2-5; D is unresolved. The CDR3 sequence is 12 residues long. V was clipped by 7 bases and J by 2 bases, with 8 bases between them. Germline V gene lookup returns CDR1 MNHNY and CDR2 SVGAGI (reference sequence). The CDR3 region is CASKIRQETQYF. CDR3 DNA sequence: TGTGCCAGCAAAATTCGGCAAGAGACCCAGTACTTC.

This clonotype was recorded a few times. The V gene is TRBV6-2 or TRBV6-3, the J gene TRBJ2-5; 9 bases agree with TRBD2. The germline gives CDR1 MNHEY, CDR2 SVGEGT. With V trimmed by 2 bases and J by 5 bases, 3 bases remained unmatched. There are 14 residues in the CDR3. The CDR3 DNA reads TGTGCCAGCAGTTACGGGACTAGCCCTGAGACCCAGTACTTC. It encodes CASSYGTSPETQYF.

This clonotype was recorded at least ten times. The V and J genes are TRBV27 and TRBJ1-2; TRBD1 is a possible D gene (6 bases). V was shortened by 0 bases and J by 7 bases, with 12 bases between the two germline ends. This CDR3 spans 14 amino acids. Germline V CDR1 and CDR2: MNHEY, SMNVEV (reference sequence). This CDR3 is CASSLSSRGVGYTF. CDR3 nucleotide sequence: TGTGCCAGCAGTTTATCGTCGAGGGGGGTTGGCTACACCTTC.

In this sample, this clonotype turned up many times. This rearrangement joins TRBV12-3 or TRBV12-4 to TRBJ1-2; D remains unclear. This CDR3 has 14 residues. V was shortened by 3 bases and J by 6 bases, with 14 bases between the two germline ends. In DNA, the CDR3 is TGTGCCAGCAGTTTTGGGGTCTCCGAGCATGGCTACACCTTC. Its protein product is CASSFGVSEHGYTF.

This clonotype has more than one count but fewer than ten. The CDR3 coding sequence is TGTGCCAGCAGTTTACAGGGACTCCGTACAGAGGGCTACACCTTC. Its protein product is CASSLQGLRTEGYTF. The chain carries TRBV12-3 or TRBV12-4 and TRBJ1-2; D may be TRBD1 (5 bases). The V end was cut by 2 bases, the J end by 8 bases, with 18 bases between. This CDR3 has 15 amino acids.

The table lists this clonotype with a few counts. This chain uses TRBV12-3 or TRBV12-4 with TRBJ2-5, with D unclear. Between the trimmed V and J ends, which lost 5 bases and 4 bases, there was a span of 14 bases. This CDR3 has 14 residues. The CDR3 reads CASSIGPQLETQYF. CDR3 nucleotide sequence: TGTGCCAGCAGTATTGGGCCGCAATTAGAGACCCAGTACTTC.

This clonotype was picked up many times. The V and J genes are TRBV12-3 or TRBV12-4 and TRBJ2-3; 9 positions agree with TRBD1. V lost 5 bases to trimming and J lost 0 bases; unmatched junction nucleotides: 6. The CDR3 sequence is 16 residues long. For the CDR3, the DNA is TGTGCCAGCAGTCCCTGGACAGGGGCTAGCACAGATACGCAGTATTTT. Translated, it gives CASSPWTGASTDTQYF.